Described below is a single T cell receptor (beta chain) sequence and its context. Its antigen has not been determined. No base-level quality is on record; no much larger clone is a single base apart. The sample holds other DNA sequences that translate to the same CDR3. The donors were healthy, HIV-negative adults who had no recently reported acute infections or vaccinations. All donors were Caucasian adults living in Nashville, Tennessee, USA. CD4+ T cells were enriched through magnetic negative selection, after which naive cells were positively selected on CD45RA and the remaining negative fraction served as the memory subset. Blood was obtained by leukapheresis, after which PBMCs were separated by Ficoll-Histopaque density gradient centrifugation and cryopreserved in liquid nitrogen vapor phase. Analytical flow cytometry was used to check the purity and quantity of each magnetically sorted T cell population. Each sorted fraction had its genomic DNA isolated and then quantified by UV absorbance on a Nanodrop 2000c.

Using the deep immunoSEQ assay, multiplex PCR amplified TCR CDR3 regions from genomic DNA. Genomic DNA extracted from each cell subset was distributed evenly over all wells of several immunoSEQ 96-well plates, and each plate served as one replicate. For sorted subsets, 200 to 250 ng of genomic DNA, equivalent to 30,000 or so T cell genomes, went into each replicate PCR. The purified libraries were quantified using a Qubit 3.0 fluorometer, sized with a Bioanalyzer 2100, and then quantified again using the KAPA Library Quantification kit. Every immunoSEQ 96-well plate was sequenced on a dedicated single-read 150-cycle Illumina NextSeq 550 flow cell. The published analysis was carried out like this. Because the immunoSEQ output included only junctional sequences and no quality scores, the filtering could not be the same as the filtering used for full-length reads. Sequences were annotated with PyIR, a Python wrapper for IgBLAST v1.9, using IMGT germline references to assign V/J genes and CDR3. Reads with weak V/J assignments (E-value above 1e-6), missing CDR3, stop codons, out-of-frame junctions, or ambiguous translated residues were removed. V3J clonotypes were defined as sequences sharing an identical inferred V gene, J gene, and CDR3 amino acid sequence. To compute the percentage overlap between repertoires, the number of shared unique clonotypes was divided by the size of the smaller repertoire. Richness of each repertoire was evaluated using RTK rarefaction, the Chao1 estimator, and Recon v2.1 estimates of unobserved clonotypes. Generation probabilities were computed with OLGA for all TCRbeta clonotypes obtained by the gDNA method from several donors. What TCRdb holds here is the immuneACCESS table cut down to in-frame rearrangements. Part of the clones is not present; checked against another copy, under half of the missing clones reflect an unresolved V gene, and the others are unexplained. V, J and clone size are those of that table, while D and trimming were read from the DNA. The sample yields roughly 2,300,000 clones; 80% to 95% were counted once. 0.37% of the sample comes from the top ten.

V loses 5 bases of germline sequence and J loses 0 bases, and the interval between the two ends is 10 bases. Taken from the germline V gene, the CDR1 and CDR2 loops are MDHEN and SYDVKM. The CDR3, from cysteine to phenylalanine, totals 15 residues. Only the CDR3 part of the read is kept: 45 bases, read in frame from the first base. These data come from a study of shared clonotypes between healthy human individuals (dated by TCRdb to 2019 to 2021). With regard to the full study: A couple of women and a few men aged 18 to 49 years were included in the cohort. Between about 0.8 and 9 billion PBMCs per donor were obtained by leukapheresis. The study deeply sequenced blood TCR repertoires of several healthy adults to estimate repertoire size and the extent of clonotype sharing between individuals. Libraries were prepared and TCR repertoires were sequenced by different laboratories using diverse techniques, in order to increase sequencing depth and limit assay-specific biases. Per donor, three plates each were used for CD4 naive and CD4 memory, two for CD8 naive, and one for CD8 memory. Results and caveats for the whole study, not just this receptor: Incomplete sequencing was indicated by rarefaction of sorted-subset datasets, despite the large sequencing depth. Based on pairwise subsampling, the degree of clonotype sharing among donors was expected to be affected by sequencing depth. Sampling was restricted to blood, and TCR repertoires in tissue are likely to differ from TCR repertoires in blood. Higher generation probabilities were observed for clonotypes shared by all four sorted-subset donors than for non-shared clonotypes. The small number of donors limited the genetic and exposure-history diversity represented. Sharing across several donors was observed for about 4.8% of naive CD4, 3% to 3.5% of naive CD8, roughly 2.4% of memory CD4, and around 0.4% of memory CD8 clonotypes. Larger estimated clonotype richness was generally found for naive subsets than for memory subsets.

The rearranged chain carries TRBV28 and TRBJ1-4; the D gene is perhaps TRBD1, from 5 matching bases. The TCR comes from a man between 18 and 29 years old in good health. Some clones in this sample may be carry-over from other donors' samples. Sequences were obtained from naive CD4+ T cells from PBMCs. The sample's cell subset or site label is to be understood as: CD45RA+ positively selected. The CDR3 reads as follows: CASSGGSATNEKLFF. The base sequence is TGTGCCAGCAGTGGGGGATCGGCAACTAATGAAAAACTGTTTTTT.